The clone carrying this T cell receptor beta chain was detected ten times or more. As yet, its antigen is unknown. The sample is drawn from a study of T-cell memory formation after mild COVID-19. Overall study: Most TCR clusters belonged to a single donor. General study results and limits: CD4+ bias marked clones expanding day 15 to 37, unlike balanced contracting clones.

One entry per CDR3 protein results from TCRdb running MiXCR on the 5' RACE reads. The sample holds 250,000 to 300,000 distinct CDR3 sequences, approximately 19% seen once. In germline, CDR1 is LGHNA, CDR2 YSLEER. This CDR3 region has 16 residues. V lost 0 bases and J lost 2, with 11 bases in between. Material for sequencing was PBMCs or a T cell subset sorted from them (not recorded which). This chain uses TRBV4-3 with TRBJ2-1, with D perhaps matching TRBD2 (7 bases). This receptor was obtained from a man in his late teens or twenties who had mild COVID-19 (a few samples of this study predate the infection). Cell type and time point are not known. CDR3: CASSQDRGGPYNEQFF. For the CDR3, the DNA is TGCGCCAGCAGCCAAGATAGGGGGGGGCCCTACAATGAGCAGTTCTTC.